This T cell receptor beta chain was profiled in a study of T cells after posttransplantation cyclophosphamide. Study results and caveats: Blood and skin or GI T cell repertoires showed limited TRB overlap. Recipient CMV seropositivity and CMV reactivation strongly tracked TRB clonality. Donor-recipient repertoire similarity was low at 1-2 months, rising over year one.

This clone was seen once. Its target is unknown. Treatment was busulfan-fludarabine conditioning, a marrow graft, and cyclophosphamide on days +3 and +4. Germline assignment: CDR1 SQVTM and CDR2 ANQGSEA. The CDR3 runs 16 residues. Between the trimmed V and J ends, which lost 5 bases and 0 bases, there was a span of 17 bases. Only in-frame clones appear in the TCRdb table, and some are missing; sequencing was by immunoSEQ multiplex PCR. The repertoire has tens of thousands of clones, less than 90% of them found once; the top ten carry about an eighth. The TCR originated in a female patient aged 25-40 years who received an allogeneic stem cell transplant from an unrelated donor, was CMV-positive, and had no GVHD. The graft donor may have given rise to some T cells. The chain uses TRBV29-1 and TRBJ2-1; D may be TRBD2 (5 bases). The sequenced sample was PBMCs, obtained after allogeneic stem cell transplant with posttransplant cyclophosphamide. The CDR3 is CSVPSSAGSSYNEQFF. For the CDR3, the DNA is TGCAGCGTTCCCTCGAGTGCGGGCAGCTCCTACAATGAGCAGTTCTTC.